This TCR beta chain was sequenced during a study of low-dose radiotherapy and immunotherapy resistance in tumors. In the study overall: Intravenous nivolumab 240 mg every two weeks plus ipilimumab 1 mg/kg every six weeks was given to patients. On cycle 1 day 1, patients started four cycles of oral aspirin 300 mg daily.

Stated time point: before trial treatment. Low-dose radiotherapy and low-dose cyclophosphamide, together with aspirin, ipilimumab and nivolumab, were given to donors. All eligible patients presented with advanced solid tumors that contained no tumor-infiltrating lymphocytes. This clonotype was found a few times. CDR1 and CDR2 from the germline V gene are KGHDR and SFDVKD. V was trimmed by 3 bases and J by 6 bases, leaving 13 bases between them. This CDR3 has 14 amino acids. Priming of first-strand cDNA relied on TRAV- and TRBV-specific primers (covering alpha and beta chains). For amplifying TCRs, the PCR ran for roughly 20 cycles with Phusion, which was used together with a constant-region primer and the adapter on the V primers. TCRdb fed the reads into MiXCR, producing one record per CDR3 protein. The table records about 71,000 distinct CDR3 sequences, around 30% of them present only once.

The receptor was derived from a female donor with ovarian cancer. This material consisted of PBMCs, taken before treatment. V and J are TRBV24-1 and TRBJ1-2; D unclear. The CDR3 sequence is CATSDPPESHGYTF. The CDR3 DNA reads TGTGCCACCAGTGATCCTCCCGAGTCGCATGGCTACACCTTC.